This T cell receptor beta chain derives from a study of blood T cell repertoires in COVID-19. As for the study in general: Donors in the United States, Italy and Spain gave samples during acute or convalescent COVID-19. PBMCs, B-cell-depleted T cells, or T cells provided the cDNA or gDNA that made up the material.

Authors' methods: Reference gene primer amplification yielded estimated nucleated cell counts. The assay was immunoSEQ multiplex PCR, and TCRdb's table has in-frame clones only and misses some. Clonal size and the V and J genes are those of that table, whereas D and trimming came from the DNA. The sample yields around 200,000 clones, 75% to 85% seen once. Patients of the Seattle cohort, enrolled during active infection, were followed longitudinally. Germline assignment: CDR1 GTSNPN and CDR2 SVGIG (reference sequence). With 0 bases removed from V and 2 bases from J, the gap between germline ends came to 10 bases. The CDR3 runs 14 residues.

Sequencing was carried out using peripheral blood. The clonotype was recovered from a woman aged 40 to 55 with COVID-19, enrolled during active disease. The chain links TRBV30 to TRBJ2-5, with D maybe TRBD2 (5 bases). CDR3 DNA sequence: TGTGCCTGGAGTGTAGGAGGTTCTCAAGAGACCCAGTACTTC. It codes for CAWSVGGSQETQYF.